This record looks at one T cell receptor beta chain sequence and its context. Its cognate antigen is unknown. This table comes from immunoSEQ multiplex PCR, and its TCRdb copy is limited to in-frame clones, with some not included. The sample has 50,000 to 85,000 clones, approximately 87% seen once. There are 10 residues in the CDR3. Germline CDR1 reads SNHLY; CDR2 reads FYNNEI. The ends were cut back, 11 bases at V and 8 bases at J, with 12 bases in the middle. This entry belongs to a study of a mutant IDH1 vaccine in newly diagnosed glioma. Time point specified: week 23, last vaccination. A single vaccine dose contained 300 ug of mutant IDH1 20-mer peptide, and topical imiquimod was used with it.

The TCR originated in a man aged 18 to 30 with glioma. The chain is built from TRBV2 and TRBJ1-2; weak D call: TRBD1 (6 bases). The specimen comprised PBMCs, sampled from a glioma patient whose treatment included an IDH1 peptide vaccine. CDR3 sequence: CACGGQGYTF. The CDR3 bases are TGTGCCTGCGGGGGGCAAGGCTACACCTTC.